Following are 2 T cell receptor beta chains from one sample sequenced in a study of identical twins. TCRdb re-analysed the 5' RACE reads in MiXCR, keeping a single row per CDR3 protein. Here the sample spans 350,000 to 450,000 distinct CDR3 sequences, 18% being singletons. Sequenced sample: naive T cells sorted from blood. The origin of the receptors is a man in his fifties in good health.

This clonotype was recorded many times. The rearrangement uses TRBV5-1 and TRBJ2-3; 12 nucleotides line up with TRBD1. This CDR3 contains 19 residues. Losses at the gene ends were 4 bases for V and 0 bases for J; bases not matched to a gene: 12. CDR1 is SGHRS, CDR2 YFSETQ, per germline. The DNA of the CDR3 is TGCGCCAGCAGCAAACCGGGACAGGGGGCCCTCATAAGCACAGATACGCAGTATTTT. Amino acids: CASSKPGQGALISTDTQYF. Based on the CDR3 plus reference TRBV5-1 and TRBJ2-3, the full variable domain is KAGVTQTPRYLIKTRGQQVTLSCSPISGHRSVSWYQQTPGQGLQFLFEYFSETQRNKGNFPGRFSGRQFSNSRSEMNVSTLELGDSALYLCASSKPGQGALISTDTQYFGPGTRLTVL.

This clonotype was counted between two and nine times. The chain is built from TRBV5-1 and TRBJ2-7, with a weak D call TRBD1 (6 bases). Trimming removed 1 base at V and 3 bases at J, with 17 bases between. Germline lookup yields CDR1 SGHRS and CDR2 YFSETQ. The CDR3 consists of 16 residues. The CDR3 is CASSLSFRGKDYEQYF. In nucleotides, the CDR3 is TGCGCCAGCAGCTTGAGTTTCAGGGGAAAGGACTACGAGCAGTACTTC.